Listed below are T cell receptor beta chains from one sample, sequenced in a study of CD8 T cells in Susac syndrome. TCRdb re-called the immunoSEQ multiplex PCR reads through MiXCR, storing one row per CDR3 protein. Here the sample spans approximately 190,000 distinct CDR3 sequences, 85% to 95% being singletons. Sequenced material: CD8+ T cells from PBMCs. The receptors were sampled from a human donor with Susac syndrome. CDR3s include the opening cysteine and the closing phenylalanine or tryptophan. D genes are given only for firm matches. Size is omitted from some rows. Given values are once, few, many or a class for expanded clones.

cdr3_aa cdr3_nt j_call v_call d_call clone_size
CSAKRFSSYNEQFF TGCAGTGCAAAGCGGTTTAGCTCCTACAATGAGCAGTTCTTC TRBJ2-1 TRBV20-1 - -
CSNGQSTEAFF TGCAGTAACGGACAGTCCACTGAAGCTTTCTTT TRBJ1-1 TRBV20-1 - -
CSGTSDYNEQFF TGCAGCGGGACGAGTGACTACAATGAGCAGTTCTTC TRBJ2-1 TRBV29-1 - -
CSVEGVSSYEQYF TGCAGCGTTGAAGGTGTAAGCTCCTACGAGCAGTACTTC TRBJ2-7 TRBV29-1 - -
CATRTSGRETQYF TGTGCCACCAGGACTAGCGGGAGAGAGACCCAGTACTTC TRBJ2-5 TRBV11-2 TRBD2 -
CASSPPGTRTQNEQFF TGTGCCAGCAGCCCACCCGGGACAAGGACCCAAAATGAGCAGTTCTTC TRBJ2-1 TRBV5-4 - -
CSASQLSGVSYNEQFF TGCAGTGCTAGCCAGCTATCGGGGGTCTCCTACAATGAGCAGTTCTTC TRBJ2-1 TRBV20-1 - -
CASSVQVNTEAFF TGTGCCAGCAGTGTACAGGTTAACACTGAAGCTTTCTTT TRBJ1-1 TRBV2 - -
CASSLTGFMNTEAFF TGCGCCAGCAGCTTGACAGGGTTCATGAACACTGAAGCTTTCTTT TRBJ1-1 TRBV5-1 - -
CASSLGEVNEQFF TGTGCCAGCAGTTTGGGGGAGGTCAATGAGCAGTTCTTC TRBJ2-1 TRBV28 - -
CATSRGTGGETQYF TGTGCCACCAGCAGAGGGACGGGGGGAGAGACGCAGTATTTT TRBJ2-3 TRBV15 TRBD2 -
CASSTGTSGNEQFF TGTGCCAGCAGTACCGGGACTAGCGGGAATGAGCAGTTCTTC TRBJ2-1 TRBV7-9 TRBD2 -
CASSSHLYNEQFF TGTGCCAGCAGTTCTCATCTTTACAATGAGCAGTTCTTC TRBJ2-1 TRBV28 - -
CSASTSGEETQYF TGCAGTGCTAGCACTAGCGGGGAAGAGACCCAGTACTTC TRBJ2-5 TRBV20-1 TRBD2 -
CASTKQGAPNYGYTF TGTGCCAGCACCAAACAGGGGGCGCCTAACTATGGCTACACCTTC TRBJ1-2 TRBV27 TRBD1 once
CASWTAYNEQFF TGTGCCAGCTGGACAGCCTACAATGAGCAGTTCTTC TRBJ2-1 TRBV12-3/TRBV12-4 - -
CARAIAGSWETQYF TGTGCCAGGGCCATAGCGGGGTCTTGGGAGACCCAGTACTTC TRBJ2-5 TRBV6-6 TRBD2 -
CASSLRTEQTQYF TGTGCCAGCAGCTTAAGGACAGAACAGACCCAGTACTTC TRBJ2-5 TRBV13 - -
CAWRLDRGSGNTIYF TGTGCCTGGAGGCTCGACAGGGGGAGCGGAAACACCATATATTTT TRBJ1-3 TRBV30 TRBD1 -
CASMNGYEQYF TGTGCCAGTATGAACGGGTACGAGCAGTACTTC TRBJ2-7 TRBV19 - -
CASSSPGRRTFNSPLHF TGTGCCAGCAGCTCTCCGGGACGGCGGACCTTCAATTCACCCCTCCACTTT TRBJ1-6 TRBV7-2 - -
CAWSVGGRTGYTF TGTGCCTGGAGTGTCGGGGGTCGGACTGGCTACACCTTC TRBJ1-2 TRBV30 - -
CASSVESSGNHEQYF TGTGCCAGCAGCGTAGAATCCAGCGGGAACCACGAGCAGTACTTC TRBJ2-7 TRBV9 TRBD2 -
CASNQGLAGTNEQFF TGTGCCAGCAATCAGGGACTAGCGGGAACCAATGAGCAGTTCTTC TRBJ2-1 TRBV6-1 TRBD2 -
CSARATGAVGQPQHF TGCAGTGCTAGGGCCACAGGGGCGGTCGGTCAGCCCCAGCATTTT TRBJ1-5 TRBV20-1 TRBD1 -
CASMKGQESSYEQYF TGTGCCAGCATGAAGGGACAGGAAAGCTCCTACGAGCAGTACTTC TRBJ2-7 TRBV2 TRBD1 -
CSARDTGGRDTQYF TGCAGTGCTAGAGATACGGGAGGCAGAGATACGCAGTATTTT TRBJ2-3 TRBV20-1 TRBD2 -
CASSNNRESGTDTQYF TGTGCCAGCAGCAATAACAGGGAGTCGGGCACAGATACGCAGTATTTT TRBJ2-3 TRBV28 - -
CSARGRKGKENTIYF TGCAGTGCTAGAGGGAGGAAGGGGAAAGAAAACACCATATATTTT TRBJ1-3 TRBV20-1 - once
CAIREGGTGELFF TGTGCCATCAGGGAAGGAGGCACCGGGGAGCTGTTTTTT TRBJ2-2 TRBV7-8 - -
CSVVTGRGTGELFF TGCAGCGTTGTTACCGGGCGAGGCACCGGGGAGCTGTTTTTT TRBJ2-2 TRBV29-1 - -
CAINSEDSYEQYF TGTGCCATCAATTCCGAGGACTCCTACGAGCAGTACTTC TRBJ2-7 TRBV10-3 - -
CASSLRGQRGTEAFF TGTGCCAGCAGTTTACGAGGGCAGAGGGGTACTGAAGCTTTCTTT TRBJ1-1 TRBV12-3/TRBV12-4 - -